The clone carrying this T cell receptor (beta chain) was seen more than once but under ten times. This specimen comes from a study of T-cell memory formation after mild COVID-19. MiXCR, run by TCRdb on the 5' RACE reads, gives a single entry per CDR3 protein. The sample yields about 290,000 distinct CDR3 sequences, more than 15% seen once. V shed 1 base and J shed 2 bases, with 6 bases lying between them. CDR1 is MNHNS, CDR2 SASEGT, per germline. The CDR3 totals 14 residues. This sequence joins TRBV6-1 and TRBJ1-5; maybe TRBD1 (6 bases). The source material was PBMCs or a T cell subset sorted from them (not recorded which). This receptor was obtained from a man aged 18 to 30 who had mild COVID-19 (a few samples of this study predate the infection). Cell type and time point are not known. CDR3 loop: CASSEGQGNQPQHF. CDR3 sequence (DNA): TGTGCCAGCAGTGAAGGACAGGGCAATCAGCCCCAGCATTTT.